Below are 21 T cell receptor beta chains sequenced from a single sample in a study of beta chain features in type 1 diabetes. The entirety of the isolated RNA underwent reverse transcription, so expressed TCRB transcripts were sequenced. This table comes from immunoSEQ multiplex PCR, and its TCRdb copy is limited to in-frame clones, with some not included. The data show fewer than 550,000 clones, about an eighth seen once. Input material: naive CD4+ T cells from blood. The receptors originated from a woman aged 18-29 years in good health.

This clone appeared once. The chain has TRBV2 and TRBJ1-5; D is unresolved. The CDR3 runs 11 residues. Germline CDR1 and CDR2: SNHLY and FYNNEI. Trimming stripped 5 bases from V and 4 bases from J, with 3 bases between. The CDR3, as DNA: TGTGCCAGCAGTTCGAATCAGCCCCAGCATTTT. Translated, it gives CASSSNQPQHF.

This clone was counted between two and nine times. J is TRBJ1-5 and V is TRBV4-2; unclear D gene. Germline CDR1 reads LGHNA; CDR2 reads YNFKEQ. This CDR3 has 16 residues. The V end was cut by 0 bases, the J end by 0 bases, with 9 bases between. For the CDR3, the DNA is TGTGCCAGCAGCCAAGATCCCAGGAATAGCAATCAGCCCCAGCATTTT. Amino acid sequence: CASSQDPRNSNQPQHF.

The chain joins TRBV7-9 to TRBJ2-5; no clear D. Trimming shortened V by 2 bases and J by 1 base, and 8 bases separated the two germline ends. From germline, CDR1 is SEHNR and CDR2 FQNEAQ (reference sequence). The CDR3 runs to 14 residues. The CDR3 bases are TGTGCCAGCAGCTTATGGGCCATCCAAGAGACCCAGTACTTC. As protein: CASSLWAIQETQYF.

This clone was seen a few times. V usage is TRBV12-5 and J usage is TRBJ2-5, with D hard to call. This CDR3 is 10 amino acids long. Germline V gene lookup returns CDR1 LGHNT and CDR2 FRNRAP. V lost 10 bases, J lost 2 bases, and 5 bases lay in between. CDR3 sequence: CAIQQETQYF. CDR3 bases: TGTGCTATCCAGCAAGAGACCCAGTACTTC.

This chain connects TRBV9 to TRBJ1-4; the D gene is possibly TRBD1 (5 bases). This CDR3 spans 15 amino acids. Germline V gene data show CDR1 as SGDLS and CDR2 as YYNGEE. V was shortened by 1 base and J by 5 bases, with 12 bases between the two germline ends. CDR3 loop: CASSVLPRANEKLFF. Written as DNA, the CDR3 is TGTGCCAGCAGCGTACTGCCCAGGGCGAATGAAAAACTGTTTTTT.

This clone was observed a handful of times. This rearrangement joins TRBV19 to TRBJ1-3; D uncertain. The CDR3 is 14 amino acids. Germline V gene sequence: CDR1 LNHDA, CDR2 SQIVND (reference sequence). The V gene lost 3 bases and the J gene lost 1 base, with 7 bases spanning the gap. The CDR3 DNA is TGTGCCAGTAGTATTGAATTTTCTGGAAACACCATATATTTT. Translating gives CASSIEFSGNTIYF. Combining the CDR3 with reference TRBV19 and TRBJ1-3 gives the whole variable domain DGGITQSPKYLFRKEGQNVTLSCEQNLNHDAMYWYRQDPGQGLRLIYYSQIVNDFQKGDIAEGYSVSREKKESFPLTVTSAQKNPTAFYLCASSIEFSGNTIYFGEGSWLTVV.

The rearrangement uses TRBV9 and TRBJ2-2; D uncertain. Between the trimmed V and J ends, which lost 1 base and 3 bases, there was a span of 13 bases. The CDR3 covers 16 residues. The germline V gene has CDR1 SGDLS and CDR2 YYNGEE. The CDR3 DNA sequence: TGTGCCAGCAGCGTAACCGGTGGCTTTTACACCGGGGAGCTGTTTTTT. It encodes CASSVTGGFYTGELFF.

In this sample, this clone turned up a few times. The chain uses TRBV5-1 and TRBJ2-3, with a possible D match to TRBD1 (6 bases). The ends were cut back, 3 bases at V and 3 bases at J, with 14 bases in the middle. The CDR3 consists of 15 residues. Germline loops: CDR1 SGHRS, CDR2 YFSETQ. The DNA of the CDR3 is TGCGCCAGCAGCTCCGGACAGCCTTTAACAGATACGCAGTATTTT. Its translation: CASSSGQPLTDTQYF.

The gene calls are TRBV27 and TRBJ1-1; a weak D match, TRBD1 (5 bases). Per germline, CDR1 MNHEY and CDR2 SMNVEV (reference sequence). The CDR3 extends over 13 amino acids. Trimming took off 4 bases at V and 3 bases at J, with 9 bases between the two ends. CDR3 protein: CASSYPGDTEAFF. In nucleotides, the CDR3 is TGTGCCAGCAGTTATCCGGGGGACACTGAAGCTTTCTTT.

This clone has only a few counts. This chain links TRBV7-2 with TRBJ1-2; D call uncertain. Trimming removed 4 bases from V and 4 bases from J, with 13 bases in between. The germline CDR1 and CDR2 sequences are SGHTA and FQGNSA. The CDR3 is 14 residues long. The CDR3 region is CASSSSGGGYGYTF. CDR3 nucleotides: TGTGCCAGCAGCTCTTCGGGTGGTGGCTATGGCTACACCTTC.

The sample holds a few counts of this clone. V and J are TRBV29-1 and TRBJ2-1; no reliable D call. V was cut by 4 bases and J by 1 base, with 8 bases left in between. The CDR3 sequence is 13 residues long. Germline CDR1 is SQVTM and CDR2 is ANQGSEA. The CDR3 protein is CSVVYASYNEQFF. The CDR3 nucleotides are TGCAGCGTTGTCTACGCTTCCTACAATGAGCAGTTCTTC.

This chain connects TRBV4-3 to TRBJ1-5, with D unclear. The V and J ends lost 0 bases and 2 bases respectively, with 5 bases between them. Germline CDR1 LGHNA, CDR2 YSLEER. This CDR3 is built from 14 residues. CDR3 DNA sequence: TGCGCCAGCAGCCAAGAATATGGCAATCAGCCCCAGCATTTT. It specifies CASSQEYGNQPQHF.

As for this clone: Other DNA sequences within the sample encode an identical CDR3. V and J are TRBV4-3 and TRBJ2-3; D is unresolved. This CDR3 comprises 14 residues. Germline CDR1 and CDR2: LGHNA and YSLEER. The V end was cut by 0 bases, the J end by 2 bases, with 6 bases between. CDR3: CASSQDHSTDTQYF. The CDR3 DNA reads as TGCGCCAGCAGCCAAGATCACTCCACAGATACGCAGTATTTT.

This chain uses TRBV7-9 with TRBJ2-5; D might be TRBD1 (6 bases). Germline V CDR1 and CDR2: SEHNR, FQNEAQ (reference sequence). The CDR3 covers 13 residues. V was shortened by 2 bases and J by 5 bases, with 9 bases between the two germline ends. The CDR3 DNA reads TGTGCCAGCAGCTTAACAGGGATGGAGACCCAGTACTTC. Translating gives CASSLTGMETQYF.

This clone has only a few counts. The chain recombines TRBV30 with TRBJ2-7, with D unresolved. The CDR3 totals 11 residues. V shed 1 base and J shed 5 bases, with 6 bases lying between them. CDR1 GTSNPN and CDR2 SVGIG come from the germline V gene (reference sequence). The CDR3, as DNA: TGTGCCTGGAGTGGCGAGGACGAGCAGTACTTC. It codes for CAWSGEDEQYF.

This clone came up a few times. The V and J genes are TRBV11-3 and TRBJ2-2; no definite D call. The CDR3 length is 14 residues. Trimming cost V 4 bases and J 4 bases, with 10 bases left between them. Germline values: CDR1 SGHNT, CDR2 YENEEA. The CDR3 bases are TGTGCCAGCAGCTCTAGACGGGTCACCGGGGAGCTGTTTTTT. Protein sequence: CASSSRRVTGELFF.

There are a few counts of this clone. Other DNA sequences in this specimen translate into the identical CDR3. The chain carries TRBV29-1 and TRBJ2-1, with 7 bases aligning to TRBD2. There are 14 residues in the CDR3. Trimming took 8 bases from V and 9 from J; bases not matched to a gene: 16. Looked up from germline, CDR1 is SQVTM and CDR2 is ANQGSEA. Here the CDR3 reads CSISGTSGISEQFF. The CDR3 DNA reads TGCAGCATTTCCGGGACCAGCGGGATCAGTGAGCAGTTCTTC.

The J gene is TRBJ2-1, the V gene TRBV30; 10 nucleotides match TRBD1. CDR1 is GTSNPN and CDR2 is SVGIG in the germline V gene (reference sequence). The CDR3 contains 14 residues. The V and J ends lost 3 bases and 4 bases, in that order; junction bases with no gene match: 3. This CDR3 is CAWRDRGGYNEQFF. The CDR3 coding sequence is TGTGCCTGGAGGGACAGGGGGGGTTACAATGAGCAGTTCTTC.

This clone showed up just once. J is TRBJ2-1 and V is TRBV7-3; TRBD1 agrees at 7 bases. Per germline, CDR1 SGHTA and CDR2 FQGTGA. The CDR3 is 14 residues long. The V segment lost 5 bases and the J segment 9 bases; nucleotides outside the gene matches: 10. CDR3 sequence reads: CASSRQGALSEQFF. The CDR3 nucleotides are TGTGCCAGCAGCCGACAGGGTGCTTTGAGTGAGCAGTTCTTC.

As DNA, the CDR3 is TGTGCCAGCAACGCAGGGTCCTCTGGAAACACCATATATTTT. Translated, it gives CASNAGSSGNTIYF. This sequence joins TRBV9 and TRBJ1-3, with D tentatively TRBD1 (5 bases). V was pared by 6 bases and J by 0 bases, with 10 bases between. The CDR3 extends over 14 amino acids. Germline V gene sequence: CDR1 SGDLS, CDR2 YYNGEE. The full variable domain, in which reference TRBV9 and TRBJ1-3 provide the parts outside the CDR3, is DSGVTQTPKHLITATGQRVTLRCSPRSGDLSVYWYQQSLDQGLQFLIQYYNGEERAKGNILERFSAQQFPDLHSELNLSSLELGDSALYFCASNAGSSGNTIYFGEGSWLTVV.

The genes are TRBV2 and TRBJ2-3, with TRBD1 identical over 9 bases. Germline loops: CDR1 SNHLY, CDR2 FYNNEI. V lost 6 bases and J lost 5; bases outside the gene matches: 3. This CDR3 spans 13 amino acids. The CDR3 region has the DNA TGTGCCAGCAGGACAGGGGGTTTAGATACGCAGTATTTT. It translates to CASRTGGLDTQYF.